This TCR beta chain was obtained from a study of regulatory T cells in long-lasting Graves disease. Documented time point: persistent/refractory GD, antithyroid drugs over 5 years with positive TRAb. Generation of the TCR library employed RNA extracted from PBMCs. Arm-PCR with iRepertoire HTBI primers amplified the CDR3 regions for these TCR beta libraries. A single record per CDR3 protein comes from TCRdb applying MiXCR to the multiplex PCR reads. This sample has a few hundred thousand distinct CDR3 sequences, with roughly 24% found just once. With respect to this clonotype: An end of the junction differs from the germline gene, which may be a read error.

The TCR originated in a woman between 40 and 50 years old with Graves disease. The source was peripheral blood mononuclear cells (PBMCs), collected when the disease was refractory, from a patient treated with antithyroid drugs.

The CDR3, as DNA: TGTGCCAGCAGCTTACCGGGACAAAAAGAGGCCCAGTACTTC. Residues: CASSLPGQKEAQYF. The chain combines TRBV11-2 with TRBJ2-5; possible D gene TRBD1, 6 bases. Germline CDR1 SGHAT, CDR2 FQNNGV. CDR3 length equals 14 residues.